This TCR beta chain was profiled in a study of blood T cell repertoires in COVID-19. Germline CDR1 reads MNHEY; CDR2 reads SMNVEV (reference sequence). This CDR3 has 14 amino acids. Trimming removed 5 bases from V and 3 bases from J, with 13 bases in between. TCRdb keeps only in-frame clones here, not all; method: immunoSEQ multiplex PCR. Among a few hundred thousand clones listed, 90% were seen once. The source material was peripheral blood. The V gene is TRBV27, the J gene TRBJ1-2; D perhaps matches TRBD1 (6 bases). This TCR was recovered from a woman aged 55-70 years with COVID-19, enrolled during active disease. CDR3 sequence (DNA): TGTGCCAGCAGTCCTGACAGGTTTGACTATGGCTACACCTTC. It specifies CASSPDRFDYGYTF.